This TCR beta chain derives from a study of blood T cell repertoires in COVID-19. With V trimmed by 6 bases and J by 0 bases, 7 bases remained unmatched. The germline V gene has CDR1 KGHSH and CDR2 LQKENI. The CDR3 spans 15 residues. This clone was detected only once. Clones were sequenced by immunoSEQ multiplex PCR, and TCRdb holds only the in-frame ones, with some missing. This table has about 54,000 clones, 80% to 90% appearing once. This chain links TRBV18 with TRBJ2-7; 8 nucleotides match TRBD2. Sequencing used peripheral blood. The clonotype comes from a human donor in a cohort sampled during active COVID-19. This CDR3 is CASSLGAGGSYEQYF. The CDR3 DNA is TGTGCCAGCTCGTTAGGGGCGGGGGGCTCCTACGAGCAGTACTTC.